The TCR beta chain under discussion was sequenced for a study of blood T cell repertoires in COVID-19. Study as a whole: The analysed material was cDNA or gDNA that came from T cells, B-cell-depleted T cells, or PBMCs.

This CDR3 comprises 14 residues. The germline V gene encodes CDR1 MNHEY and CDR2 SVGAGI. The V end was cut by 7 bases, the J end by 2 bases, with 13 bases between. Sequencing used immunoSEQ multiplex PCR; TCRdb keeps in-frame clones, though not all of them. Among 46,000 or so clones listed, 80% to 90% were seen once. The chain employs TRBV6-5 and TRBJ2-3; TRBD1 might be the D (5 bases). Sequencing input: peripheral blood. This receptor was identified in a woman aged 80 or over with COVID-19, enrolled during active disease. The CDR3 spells CASMDRGPTDTQYF. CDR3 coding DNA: TGTGCCAGCATGGATAGGGGCCCCACAGATACGCAGTATTTT.